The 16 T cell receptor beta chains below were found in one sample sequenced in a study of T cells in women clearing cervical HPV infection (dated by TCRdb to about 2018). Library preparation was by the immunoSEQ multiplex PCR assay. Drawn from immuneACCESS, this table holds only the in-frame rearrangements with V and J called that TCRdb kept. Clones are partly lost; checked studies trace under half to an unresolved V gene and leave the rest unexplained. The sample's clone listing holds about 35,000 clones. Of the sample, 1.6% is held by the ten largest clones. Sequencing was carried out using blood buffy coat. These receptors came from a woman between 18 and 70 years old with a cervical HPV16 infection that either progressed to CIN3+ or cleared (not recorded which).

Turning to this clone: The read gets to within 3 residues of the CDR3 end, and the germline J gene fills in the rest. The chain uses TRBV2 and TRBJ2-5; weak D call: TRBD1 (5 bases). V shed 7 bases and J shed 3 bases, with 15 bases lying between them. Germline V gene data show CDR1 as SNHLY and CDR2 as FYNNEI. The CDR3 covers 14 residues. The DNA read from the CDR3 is TGTGCCAGCACCTGGGGTGGGGCGGAAGAGACC. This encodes CASTWGGAEET. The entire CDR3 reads CASTWGGAEETQYF. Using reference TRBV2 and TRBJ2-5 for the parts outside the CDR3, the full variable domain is EPEVTQTPSHQVTQMGQEVILRCVPISNHLYFYWYRQILGQKVEFLVSFYNNEISEKSEIFDDQFSVERPDGSNFTLKIRSTKLEDSAMYFCASTWGGAEETQYFGPGTRLLVL.

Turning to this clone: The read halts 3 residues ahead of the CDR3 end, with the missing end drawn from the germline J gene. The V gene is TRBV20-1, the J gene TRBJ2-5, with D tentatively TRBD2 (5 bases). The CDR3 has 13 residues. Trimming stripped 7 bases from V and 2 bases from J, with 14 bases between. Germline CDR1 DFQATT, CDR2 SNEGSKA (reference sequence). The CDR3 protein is CSGAQTKQETQYF. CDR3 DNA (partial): TGCAGTGGAGCCCAGACTAAACAAGAGACC.

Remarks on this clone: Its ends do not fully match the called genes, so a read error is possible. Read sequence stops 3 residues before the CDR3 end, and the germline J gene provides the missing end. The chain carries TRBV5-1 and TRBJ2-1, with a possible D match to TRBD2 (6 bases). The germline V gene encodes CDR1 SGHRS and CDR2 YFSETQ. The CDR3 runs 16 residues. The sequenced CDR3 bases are TGCGCTAGCAGCTACCCACAGGAGGGGATCTACAATGAG. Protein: CASSYPQEGIYNE. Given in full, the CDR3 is CASSYPQEGIYNEQFF.

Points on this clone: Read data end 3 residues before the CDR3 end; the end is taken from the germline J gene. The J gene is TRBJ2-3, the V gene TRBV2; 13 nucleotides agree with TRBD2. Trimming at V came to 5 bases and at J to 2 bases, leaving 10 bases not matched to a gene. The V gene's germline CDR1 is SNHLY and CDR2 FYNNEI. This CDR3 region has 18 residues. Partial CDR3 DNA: TGTGCCAGCAGTCGCGGGACTAGCGGGATTCGATACACAGATACG. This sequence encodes CASSRGTSGIRYTDT. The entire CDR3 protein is CASSRGTSGIRYTDTQYF.

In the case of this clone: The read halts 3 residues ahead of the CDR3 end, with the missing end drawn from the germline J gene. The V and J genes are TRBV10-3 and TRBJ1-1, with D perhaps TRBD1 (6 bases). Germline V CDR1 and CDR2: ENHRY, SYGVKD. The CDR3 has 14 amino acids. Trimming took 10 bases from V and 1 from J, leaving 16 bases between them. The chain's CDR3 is CATRSTGRNTEAFF. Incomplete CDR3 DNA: TGTGCCACCAGATCTACAGGGCGGAACACTGAA.

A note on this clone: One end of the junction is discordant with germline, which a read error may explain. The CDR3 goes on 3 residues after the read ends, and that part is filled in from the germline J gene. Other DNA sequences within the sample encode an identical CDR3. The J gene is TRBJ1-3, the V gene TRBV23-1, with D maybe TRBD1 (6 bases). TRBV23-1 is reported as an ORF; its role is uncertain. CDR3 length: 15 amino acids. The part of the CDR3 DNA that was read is TGCGCCAGCAGTCAATCCGTAGGGGGAAGAAACACG. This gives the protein CASSQSVGGRNT. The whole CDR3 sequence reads CASSQSVGGRNTIYF.

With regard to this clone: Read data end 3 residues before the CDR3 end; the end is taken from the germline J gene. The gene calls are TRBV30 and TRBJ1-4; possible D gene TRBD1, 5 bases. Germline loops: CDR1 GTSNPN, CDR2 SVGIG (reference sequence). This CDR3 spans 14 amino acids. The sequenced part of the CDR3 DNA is TGTGCCTGGAGTCCGTACTCTGGGGCCAACGTA. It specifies CAWSPYSGANV. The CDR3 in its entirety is CAWSPYSGANVLFF.

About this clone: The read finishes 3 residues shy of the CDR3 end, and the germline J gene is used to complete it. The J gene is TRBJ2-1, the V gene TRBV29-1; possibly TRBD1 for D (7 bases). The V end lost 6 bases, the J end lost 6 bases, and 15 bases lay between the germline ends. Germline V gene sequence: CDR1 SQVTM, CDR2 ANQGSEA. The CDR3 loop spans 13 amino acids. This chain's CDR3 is CSVTNRGGNEQFF. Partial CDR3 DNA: TGCAGCGTGACTAACAGGGGAGGCAATGAG.

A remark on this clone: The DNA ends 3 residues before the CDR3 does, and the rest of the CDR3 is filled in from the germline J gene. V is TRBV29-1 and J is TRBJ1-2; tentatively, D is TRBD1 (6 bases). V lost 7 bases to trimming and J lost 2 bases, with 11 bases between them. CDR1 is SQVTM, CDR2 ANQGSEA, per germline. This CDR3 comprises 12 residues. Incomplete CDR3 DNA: TGCAGCGCCGACAGGCTAAACTATGGC. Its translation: CSADRLNYG. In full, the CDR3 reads CSADRLNYGYTF.

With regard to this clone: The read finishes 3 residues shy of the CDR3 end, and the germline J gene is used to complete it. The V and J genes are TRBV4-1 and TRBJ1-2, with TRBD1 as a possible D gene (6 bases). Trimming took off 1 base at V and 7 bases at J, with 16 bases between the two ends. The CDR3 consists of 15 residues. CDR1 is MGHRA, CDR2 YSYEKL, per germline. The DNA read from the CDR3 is TGCGCCAGCAGCCAAGGGGCGGGGGCGATTGGTGGC. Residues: CASSQGAGAIGG. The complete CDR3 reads CASSQGAGAIGGYTF.

CDR3 region: CASSPQGYSGANVLTF. The sequenced CDR3 bases are TGCGCCAGCAGCCCCCAGGGTTACTCTGGGGCCAACGTC. V is TRBV5-1 and J is TRBJ2-6; D is possibly TRBD1 (5 bases). The sequenced fragment ends 3 residues before the CDR3 boundary, so the rest is inferred from the germline J gene. Germline V gives CDR1 SGHRS, CDR2 YFSETQ. The CDR3 extends over 16 amino acids. The V gene lost 4 bases and the J gene lost 0 bases, with 11 bases spanning the gap.

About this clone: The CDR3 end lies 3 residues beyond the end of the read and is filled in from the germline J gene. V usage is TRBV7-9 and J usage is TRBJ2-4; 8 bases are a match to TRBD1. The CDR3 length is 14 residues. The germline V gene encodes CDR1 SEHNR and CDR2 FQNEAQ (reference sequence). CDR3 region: CASSLGTGIYGQYF. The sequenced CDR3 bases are TGTGCCAGCAGCTTAGGGACAGGGATCTATGGT.

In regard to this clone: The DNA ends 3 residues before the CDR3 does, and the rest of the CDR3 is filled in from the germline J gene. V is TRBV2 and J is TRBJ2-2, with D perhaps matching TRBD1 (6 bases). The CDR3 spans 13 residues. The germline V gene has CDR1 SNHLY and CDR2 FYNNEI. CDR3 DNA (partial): TGTGCCTCCCGACAGGCCCTTAATGAAAAG. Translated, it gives CASRQALNEK. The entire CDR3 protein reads CASRQALNEKLFF.

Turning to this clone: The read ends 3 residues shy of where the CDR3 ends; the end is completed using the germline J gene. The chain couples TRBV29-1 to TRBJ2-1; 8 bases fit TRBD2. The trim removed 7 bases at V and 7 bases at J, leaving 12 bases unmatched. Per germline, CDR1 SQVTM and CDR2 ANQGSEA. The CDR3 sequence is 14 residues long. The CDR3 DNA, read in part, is TGCAGCGCTTCTATCGGGGGGGTTGGTAATGAG. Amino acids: CSASIGGVGNE. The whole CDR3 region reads CSASIGGVGNEQFF.

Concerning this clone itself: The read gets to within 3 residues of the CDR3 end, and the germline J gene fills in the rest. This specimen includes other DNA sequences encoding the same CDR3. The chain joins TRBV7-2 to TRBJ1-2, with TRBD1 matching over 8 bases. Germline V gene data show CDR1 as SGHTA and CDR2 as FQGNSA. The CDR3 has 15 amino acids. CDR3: CASSFRGRGGYGYTF. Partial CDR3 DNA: TGTGCCAGCAGCTTCAGGGGGCGGGGGGGCTACGGC. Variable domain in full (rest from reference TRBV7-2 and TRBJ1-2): GAGVSQSPSNKVTEKGKDVELRCDPISGHTALYWYRQSLGQGLEFLIYFQGNSAPDKSGLPSDRFSAERTGGSVSTLTIQRTQQEDSAVYLCASSFRGRGGYGYTFGSGTRLTVV.

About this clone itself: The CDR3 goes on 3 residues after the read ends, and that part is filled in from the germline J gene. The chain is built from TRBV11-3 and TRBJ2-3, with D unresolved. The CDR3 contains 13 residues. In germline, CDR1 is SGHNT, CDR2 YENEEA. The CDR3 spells CASSLDRQETQYF. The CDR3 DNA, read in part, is TGTGCCAGCAGCTTAGACAGGCAAGAGACG.